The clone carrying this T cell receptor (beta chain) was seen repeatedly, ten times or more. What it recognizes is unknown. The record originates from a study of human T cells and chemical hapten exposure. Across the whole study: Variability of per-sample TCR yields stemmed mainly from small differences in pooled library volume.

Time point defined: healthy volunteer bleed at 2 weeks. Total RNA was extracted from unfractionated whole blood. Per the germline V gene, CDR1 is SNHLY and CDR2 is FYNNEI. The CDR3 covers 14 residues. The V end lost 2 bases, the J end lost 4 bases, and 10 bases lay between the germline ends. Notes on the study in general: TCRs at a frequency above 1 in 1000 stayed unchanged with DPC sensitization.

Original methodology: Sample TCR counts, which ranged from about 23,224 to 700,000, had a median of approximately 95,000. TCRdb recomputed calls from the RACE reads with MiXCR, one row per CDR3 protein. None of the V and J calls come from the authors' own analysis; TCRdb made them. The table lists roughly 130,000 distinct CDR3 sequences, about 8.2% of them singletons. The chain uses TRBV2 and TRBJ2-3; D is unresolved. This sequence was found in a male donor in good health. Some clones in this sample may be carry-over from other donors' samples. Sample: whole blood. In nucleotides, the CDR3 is TGTGCCAGCAGTGAACCCTATCTGGCAGATACGCAGTATTTT. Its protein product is CASSEPYLADTQYF.